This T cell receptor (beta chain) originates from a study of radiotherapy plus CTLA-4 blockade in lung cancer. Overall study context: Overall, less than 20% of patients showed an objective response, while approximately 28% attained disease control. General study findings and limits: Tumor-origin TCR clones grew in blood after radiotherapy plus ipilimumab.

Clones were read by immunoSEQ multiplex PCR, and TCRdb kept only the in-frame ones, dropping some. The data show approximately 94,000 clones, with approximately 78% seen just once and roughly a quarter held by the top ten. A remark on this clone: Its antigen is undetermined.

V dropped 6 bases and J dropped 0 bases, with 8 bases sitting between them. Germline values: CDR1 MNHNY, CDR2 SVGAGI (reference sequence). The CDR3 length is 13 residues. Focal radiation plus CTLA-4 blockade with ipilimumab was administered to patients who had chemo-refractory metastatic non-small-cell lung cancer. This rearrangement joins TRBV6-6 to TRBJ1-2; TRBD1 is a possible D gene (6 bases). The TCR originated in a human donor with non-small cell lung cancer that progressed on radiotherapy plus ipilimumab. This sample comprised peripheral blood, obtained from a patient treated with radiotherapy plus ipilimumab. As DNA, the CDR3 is TGTGCCAGCAGCAGACAGGCTAACTATGGCTACACCTTC. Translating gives CASSRQANYGYTF.